The present TCR beta chain was sequenced within a study of T-cell reconstitution after alpha-beta-depleted transplantation in children. This CDR3 comprises 16 residues. Between the trimmed V and J ends, which lost 4 bases and 0 bases, there was a span of 10 bases. Germline V lookup: CDR1 SGHDN, CDR2 FVKESK. The library targeted TCRbeta and was prepared with unique molecular identifiers. From the PCR reads, TCRdb called clonotypes with MiXCR, one entry per CDR3 protein. Of 350,000 to 450,000 distinct CDR3 sequences listed, roughly 14% are singletons. The chain couples TRBV14 to TRBJ1-6; D perhaps matches TRBD1 (6 bases). Sequencing used PBMCs, obtained from the stem cell graft. The source is a human donor who donated a stem cell graft to a child with Fanconi anemia. In nucleotides, the CDR3 is TGTGCCAGCAGCCTTACAGGGAGCTCCTATAATTCACCCCTCCACTTT. Translation gives CASSLTGSSYNSPLHF. Full variable domain (outside the CDR3, taken from reference TRBV14 and TRBJ1-6): EAGVTQFPSHSVIEKGQTVTLRCDPISGHDNLYWYRRVMGKEIKFLLHFVKESKQDESGMPNNRFLAERTGGTYSTLKVQPAELEDSGVYFCASSLTGSSYNSPLHFGNGTRLTVT.